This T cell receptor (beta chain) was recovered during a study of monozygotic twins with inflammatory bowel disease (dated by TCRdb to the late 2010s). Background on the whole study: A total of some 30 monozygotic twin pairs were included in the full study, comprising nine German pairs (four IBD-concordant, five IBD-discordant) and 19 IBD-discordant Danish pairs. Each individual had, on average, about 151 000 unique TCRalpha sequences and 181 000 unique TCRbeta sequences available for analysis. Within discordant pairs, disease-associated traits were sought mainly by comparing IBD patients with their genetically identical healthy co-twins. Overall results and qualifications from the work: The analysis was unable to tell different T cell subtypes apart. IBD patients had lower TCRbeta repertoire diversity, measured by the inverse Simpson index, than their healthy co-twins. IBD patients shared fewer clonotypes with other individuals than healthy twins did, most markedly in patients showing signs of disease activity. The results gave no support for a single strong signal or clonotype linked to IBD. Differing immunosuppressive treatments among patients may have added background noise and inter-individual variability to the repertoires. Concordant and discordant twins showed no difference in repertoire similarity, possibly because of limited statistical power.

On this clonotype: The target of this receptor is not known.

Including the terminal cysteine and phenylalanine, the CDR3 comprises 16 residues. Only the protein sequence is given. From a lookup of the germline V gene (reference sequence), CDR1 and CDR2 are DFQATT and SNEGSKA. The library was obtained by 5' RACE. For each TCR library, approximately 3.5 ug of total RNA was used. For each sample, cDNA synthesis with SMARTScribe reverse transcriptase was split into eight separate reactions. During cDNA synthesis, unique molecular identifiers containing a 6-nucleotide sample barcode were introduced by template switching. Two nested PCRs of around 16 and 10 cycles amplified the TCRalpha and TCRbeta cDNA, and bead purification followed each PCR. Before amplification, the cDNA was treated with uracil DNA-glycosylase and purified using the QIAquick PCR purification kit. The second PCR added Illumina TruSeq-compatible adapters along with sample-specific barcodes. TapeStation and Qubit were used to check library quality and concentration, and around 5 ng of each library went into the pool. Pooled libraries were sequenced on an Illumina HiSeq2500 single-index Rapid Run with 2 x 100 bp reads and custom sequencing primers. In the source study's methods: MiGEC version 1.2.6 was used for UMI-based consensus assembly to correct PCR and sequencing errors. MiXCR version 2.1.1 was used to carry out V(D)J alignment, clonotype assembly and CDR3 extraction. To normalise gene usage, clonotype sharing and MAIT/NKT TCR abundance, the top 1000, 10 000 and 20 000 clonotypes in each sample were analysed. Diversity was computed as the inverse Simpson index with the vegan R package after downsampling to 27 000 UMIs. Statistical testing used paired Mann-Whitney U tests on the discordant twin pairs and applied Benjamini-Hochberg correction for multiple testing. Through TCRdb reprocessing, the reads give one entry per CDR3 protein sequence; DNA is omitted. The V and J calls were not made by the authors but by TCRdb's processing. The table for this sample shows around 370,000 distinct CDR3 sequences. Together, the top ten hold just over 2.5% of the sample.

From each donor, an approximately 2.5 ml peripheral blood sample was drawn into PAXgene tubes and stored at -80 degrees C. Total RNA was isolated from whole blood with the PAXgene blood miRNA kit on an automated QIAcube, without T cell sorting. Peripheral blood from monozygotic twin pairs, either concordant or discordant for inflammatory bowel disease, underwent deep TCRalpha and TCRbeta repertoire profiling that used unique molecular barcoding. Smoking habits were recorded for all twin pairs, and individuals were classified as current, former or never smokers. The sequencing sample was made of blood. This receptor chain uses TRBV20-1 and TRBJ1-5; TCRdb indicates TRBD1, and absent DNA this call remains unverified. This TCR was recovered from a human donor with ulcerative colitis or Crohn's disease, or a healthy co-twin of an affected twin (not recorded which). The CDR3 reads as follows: CSARYSKGAGNQPQHF.